A selection of T cell receptor beta chains follows, all from one sample in a study of shared clonotypes between healthy human individuals. The repertoire was sequenced with immunoSEQ multiplex PCR; TCRdb's copy has only in-frame clones and lacks some. The sample includes some 600,000 clones, roughly 96% of them seen just once. Specimen: naive CD8+ T cells sorted from blood. All receptors come from a woman aged 30 to 39 in good health. Each CDR3 is given with its conserved first and last residue. D genes are given only for firm matches. Clone size, where shown, is once, few, many, or a class for clones that have expanded.

j_call: TRBJ2-7; v_call: TRBV7-8; d_call: -; clone_size: -; cdr3_nt: TGTGCCAGCAGCCTGCGGCGTGGAGGCAGCCCGAGCTCCTACGAGCAGTACTTC; cdr3_aa: CASSLRRGGSPSSYEQYF
j_call: TRBJ2-7; v_call: TRBV19; d_call: TRBD2; clone_size: -; cdr3_nt: TGTGCCAGTAGTATAGATCCTAGCGGGAGCAGTGGCGAGCAGTACTTC; cdr3_aa: CASSIDPSGSSGEQYF
j_call: TRBJ1-2; v_call: TRBV7-8; d_call: TRBD1; clone_size: -; cdr3_nt: TGTGCCAGCAGCTCCGGGACAGGGAGCGGCTACACCTTC; cdr3_aa: CASSSGTGSGYTF
j_call: TRBJ2-5; v_call: TRBV28; d_call: TRBD2; clone_size: -; cdr3_nt: TGTGCCAGCAGTCATCAAATTAGACTAGCGGGAGGGTTTTGGGAGCAGTACTTC; cdr3_aa: CASSHQIRLAGGFWEQYF
j_call: TRBJ2-5; v_call: TRBV4-1; d_call: TRBD2; clone_size: -; cdr3_nt: TGCGCCAGCAGCCTGGGGACTAGCGGGAGATCGGAGACCCAGTACTTC; cdr3_aa: CASSLGTSGRSETQYF
j_call: TRBJ1-1; v_call: TRBV9; d_call: TRBD1; clone_size: few; cdr3_nt: TGTGCCAGCAGCGCAGGGGGAGGAACTGAAGCTTTCTTT; cdr3_aa: CASSAGGGTEAFF
j_call: TRBJ2-7; v_call: TRBV25-1; d_call: -; clone_size: -; cdr3_nt: TGTGCCAGCAGTGAGACGTTAGGGGGCTACGAGCAGTACTTC; cdr3_aa: CASSETLGGYEQYF
j_call: TRBJ1-3; v_call: TRBV28; d_call: -; clone_size: -; cdr3_nt: TGTGCCAGCAGTTTGGCTCGAACCCCCTCTGGAAACACCATATATTTT; cdr3_aa: CASSLARTPSGNTIYF
j_call: TRBJ1-1; v_call: TRBV2; d_call: -; clone_size: -; cdr3_nt: TGTGCCAGCAGTGTTAACATAGGGCAAGCTTTCTTT; cdr3_aa: CASSVNIGQAFF
j_call: TRBJ2-1; v_call: TRBV13; d_call: TRBD2; clone_size: -; cdr3_nt: TGTGCCAGCAGCGCCGCCAGCGGGAGAGGCCCGGGTGAGCAGTTCTTC; cdr3_aa: CASSAASGRGPGEQFF
j_call: TRBJ2-7; v_call: TRBV11-3; d_call: -; clone_size: -; cdr3_nt: TGTGCCAGCAGCTTAGATAACACCTACGAGCAGTACTTC; cdr3_aa: CASSLDNTYEQYF
j_call: TRBJ1-1; v_call: TRBV7-2; d_call: -; clone_size: -; cdr3_nt: TGTGCCAGCAGATTGGGTCCTCAGGTATGGGCTGAAGCTTTCTTT; cdr3_aa: CASRLGPQVWAEAFF